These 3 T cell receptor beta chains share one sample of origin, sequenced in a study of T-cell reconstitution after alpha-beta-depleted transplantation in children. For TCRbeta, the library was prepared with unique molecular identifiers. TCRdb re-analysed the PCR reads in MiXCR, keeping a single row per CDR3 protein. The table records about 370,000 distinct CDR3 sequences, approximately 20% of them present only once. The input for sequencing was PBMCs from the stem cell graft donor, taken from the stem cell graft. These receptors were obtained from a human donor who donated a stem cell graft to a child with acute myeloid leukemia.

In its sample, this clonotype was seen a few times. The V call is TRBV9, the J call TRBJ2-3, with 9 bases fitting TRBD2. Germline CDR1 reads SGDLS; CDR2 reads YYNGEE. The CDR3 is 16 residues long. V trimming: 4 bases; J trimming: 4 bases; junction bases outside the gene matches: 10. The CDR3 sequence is CASSHSRSGRSDTQYF. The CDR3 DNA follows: TGTGCCAGCAGCCACTCGAGGAGCGGGAGGTCAGATACGCAGTATTTT. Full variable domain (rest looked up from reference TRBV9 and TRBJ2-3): DSGVTQTPKHLITATGQRVTLRCSPRSGDLSVYWYQQSLDQGLQFLIQYYNGEERAKGNILERFSAQQFPDLHSELNLSSLELGDSALYFCASSHSRSGRSDTQYFGPGTRLTVL.

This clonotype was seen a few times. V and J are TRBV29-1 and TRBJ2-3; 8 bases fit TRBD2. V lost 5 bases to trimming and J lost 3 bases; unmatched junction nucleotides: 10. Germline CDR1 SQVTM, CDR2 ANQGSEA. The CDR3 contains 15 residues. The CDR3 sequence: CSVLPGLEETDTQYF. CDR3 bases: TGCAGCGTTCTACCGGGACTAGAAGAGACAGATACGCAGTATTTT.

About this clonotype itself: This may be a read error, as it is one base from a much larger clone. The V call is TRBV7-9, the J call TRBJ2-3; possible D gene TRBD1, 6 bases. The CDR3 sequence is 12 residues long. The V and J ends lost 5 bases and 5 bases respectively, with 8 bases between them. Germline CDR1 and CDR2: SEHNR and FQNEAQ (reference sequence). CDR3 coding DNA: TGTGCCAGCAGCCCGACAGGAGATACGCAGTATTTT. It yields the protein CASSPTGDTQYF.